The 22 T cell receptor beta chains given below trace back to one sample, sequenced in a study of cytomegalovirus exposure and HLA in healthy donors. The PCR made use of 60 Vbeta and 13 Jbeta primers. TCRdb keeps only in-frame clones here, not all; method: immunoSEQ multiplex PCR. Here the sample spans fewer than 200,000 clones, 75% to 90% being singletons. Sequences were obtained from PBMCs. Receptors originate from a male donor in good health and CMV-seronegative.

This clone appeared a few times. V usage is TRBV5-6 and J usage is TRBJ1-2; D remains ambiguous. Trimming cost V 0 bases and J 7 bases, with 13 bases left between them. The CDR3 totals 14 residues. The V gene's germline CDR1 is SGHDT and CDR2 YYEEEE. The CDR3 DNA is TGTGCCAGCAGCTTGGGGAGGACTGGGAGTGGCTACACCTTC. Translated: CASSLGRTGSGYTF.

CDR3 amino acids: CASSLSTGGLTGELFF. CDR3 in DNA: TGTGCCAGCAGCCTCAGCACAGGGGGCTTAACCGGGGAGCTGTTTTTT. This rearrangement joins TRBV6-4 to TRBJ2-2; 9 bases line up with TRBD1. With 6 bases clipped from V and 5 bases from J, the junction kept 10 bases outside the gene matches. This CDR3 has 16 amino acids. Germline CDR1 is MRHNA and CDR2 is SNTAGT.

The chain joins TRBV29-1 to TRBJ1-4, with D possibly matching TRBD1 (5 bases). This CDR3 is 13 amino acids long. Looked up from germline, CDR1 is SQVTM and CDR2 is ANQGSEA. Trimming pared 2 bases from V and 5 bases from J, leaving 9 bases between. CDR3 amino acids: CSVESAGNEKLFF. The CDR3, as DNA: TGCAGCGTTGAATCGGCAGGGAATGAAAAACTGTTTTTT.

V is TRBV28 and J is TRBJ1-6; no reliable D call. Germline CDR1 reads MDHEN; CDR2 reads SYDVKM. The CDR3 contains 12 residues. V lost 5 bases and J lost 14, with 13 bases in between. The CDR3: CASSPLRGALHF. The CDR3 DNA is TGTGCCAGCAGTCCACTCCGTGGAGCCCTCCACTTT.

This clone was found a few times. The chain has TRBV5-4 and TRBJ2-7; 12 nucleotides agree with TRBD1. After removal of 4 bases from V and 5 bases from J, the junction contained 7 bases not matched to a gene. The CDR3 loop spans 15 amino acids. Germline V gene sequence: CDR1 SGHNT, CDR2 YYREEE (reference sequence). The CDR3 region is CASSHGTGGYNEQYF. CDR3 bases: TGTGCCAGCAGCCACGGGACAGGGGGCTACAACGAGCAGTACTTC. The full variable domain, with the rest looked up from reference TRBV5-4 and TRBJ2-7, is ETGVTQSPTHLIKTRGQQVTLRCSSQSGHNTVSWYQQALGQGPQFIFQYYREEENGRGNFPPRFSGLQFPNYSSELNVNALELDDSALYLCASSHGTGGYNEQYFGPGTRLTVT.

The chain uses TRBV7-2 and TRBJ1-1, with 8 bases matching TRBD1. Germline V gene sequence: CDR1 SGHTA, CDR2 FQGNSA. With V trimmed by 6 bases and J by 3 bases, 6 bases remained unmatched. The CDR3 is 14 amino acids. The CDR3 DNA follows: TGTGCCAGCAGAACCCAGGGGGCGGACACTGAAGCTTTCTTT. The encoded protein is CASRTQGADTEAFF.

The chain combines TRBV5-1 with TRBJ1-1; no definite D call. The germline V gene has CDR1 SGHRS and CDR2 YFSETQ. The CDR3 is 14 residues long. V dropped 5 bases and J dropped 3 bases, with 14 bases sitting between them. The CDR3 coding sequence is TGCGCCAGCAGGACGCAGATGCGGGACACTGAAGCTTTCTTT. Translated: CASRTQMRDTEAFF.

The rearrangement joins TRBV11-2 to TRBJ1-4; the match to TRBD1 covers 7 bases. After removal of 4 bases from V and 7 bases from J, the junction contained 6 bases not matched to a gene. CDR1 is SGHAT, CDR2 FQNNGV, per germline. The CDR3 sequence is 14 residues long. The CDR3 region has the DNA TGTGCCAGCAGCTCCAGGGGGGTTGCTGAAAAACTGTTTTTT. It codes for CASSSRGVAEKLFF. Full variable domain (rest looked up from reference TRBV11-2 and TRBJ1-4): EAGVAQSPRYKIIEKRQSVAFWCNPISGHATLYWYQQILGQGPKLLIQFQNNGVVDDSQLPKDRFSAERLKGVDSTLKIQPAKLEDSAVYLCASSSRGVAEKLFFGSGTQLSVL.

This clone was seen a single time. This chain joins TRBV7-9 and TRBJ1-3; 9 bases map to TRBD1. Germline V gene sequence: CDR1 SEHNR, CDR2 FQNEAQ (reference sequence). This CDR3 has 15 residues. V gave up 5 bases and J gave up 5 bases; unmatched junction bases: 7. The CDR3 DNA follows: TGTGCCAGCAGCAGAACAGGGGGCGAAAGAAACACCATATATTTT. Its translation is CASSRTGGERNTIYF.

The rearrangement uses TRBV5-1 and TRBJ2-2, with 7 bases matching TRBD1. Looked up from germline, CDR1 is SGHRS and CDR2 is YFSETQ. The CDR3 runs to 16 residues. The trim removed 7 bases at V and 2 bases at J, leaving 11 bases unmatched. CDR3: CASGRSGTANTGELFF. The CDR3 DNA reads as TGCGCCAGCGGCCGTTCGGGGACAGCAAACACCGGGGAGCTGTTTTTT.

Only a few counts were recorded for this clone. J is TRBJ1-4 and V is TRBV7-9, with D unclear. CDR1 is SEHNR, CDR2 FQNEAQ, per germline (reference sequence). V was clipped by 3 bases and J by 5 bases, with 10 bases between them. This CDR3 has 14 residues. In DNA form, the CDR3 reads TGTGCCAGCAGCTTGACACAGATAAATGAAAAACTGTTTTTT. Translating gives CASSLTQINEKLFF. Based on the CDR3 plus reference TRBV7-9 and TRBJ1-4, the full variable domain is DTGVSQNPRHKITKRGQNVTFRCDPISEHNRLYWYRQTLGQGPEFLTYFQNEAQLEKSRLLSDRFSAERPKGSFSTLEIQRTEQGDSAMYLCASSLTQINEKLFFGSGTQLSVL.

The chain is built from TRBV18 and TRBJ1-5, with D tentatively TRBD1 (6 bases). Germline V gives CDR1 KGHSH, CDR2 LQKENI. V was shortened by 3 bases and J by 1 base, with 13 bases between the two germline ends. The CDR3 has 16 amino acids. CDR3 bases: TGTGCCAGCTCACCTCCGACAGGACGCAGCAATCAGCCCCAGCATTTT. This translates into CASSPPTGRSNQPQHF.

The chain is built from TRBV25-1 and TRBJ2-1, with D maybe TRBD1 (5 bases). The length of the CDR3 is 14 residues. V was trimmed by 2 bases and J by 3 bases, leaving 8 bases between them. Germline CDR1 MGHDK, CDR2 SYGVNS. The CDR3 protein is CASSEPGFYNEQFF. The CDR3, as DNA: TGTGCCAGCAGTGAACCAGGGTTCTACAATGAGCAGTTCTTC.

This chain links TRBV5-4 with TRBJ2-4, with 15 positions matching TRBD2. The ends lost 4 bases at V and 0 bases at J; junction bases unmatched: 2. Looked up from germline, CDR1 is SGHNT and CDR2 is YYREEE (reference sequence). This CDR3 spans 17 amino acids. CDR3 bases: TGTGCCAGCAGCCCGGGACTAGCGGGGGGAGCCAAAAACATTCAGTACTTC. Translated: CASSPGLAGGAKNIQYF.

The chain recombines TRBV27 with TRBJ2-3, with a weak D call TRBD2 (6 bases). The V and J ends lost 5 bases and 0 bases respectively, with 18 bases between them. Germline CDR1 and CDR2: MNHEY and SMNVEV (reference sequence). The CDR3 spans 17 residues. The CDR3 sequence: CASSLKGREESTDTQYF. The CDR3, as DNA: TGTGCCAGCAGTCTTAAGGGCAGGGAGGAGAGCACAGATACGCAGTATTTT.

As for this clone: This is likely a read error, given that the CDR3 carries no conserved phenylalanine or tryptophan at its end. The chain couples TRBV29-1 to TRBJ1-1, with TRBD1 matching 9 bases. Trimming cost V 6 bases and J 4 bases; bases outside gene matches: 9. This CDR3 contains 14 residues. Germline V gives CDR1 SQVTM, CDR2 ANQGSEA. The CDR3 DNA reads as TGCAGCGTCGTTCCACAGGGGGCGAGCACTGAAGCTTTCCTT. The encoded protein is CSVVPQGASTEAFL.

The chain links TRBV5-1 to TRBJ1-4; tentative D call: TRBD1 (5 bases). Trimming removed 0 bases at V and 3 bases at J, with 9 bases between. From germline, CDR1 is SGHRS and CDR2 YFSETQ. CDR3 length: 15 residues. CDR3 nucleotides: TGCGCCAGCAGCTTGGAGGGGTGGGCTAATGAAAAACTGTTTTTT. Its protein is CASSLEGWANEKLFF.

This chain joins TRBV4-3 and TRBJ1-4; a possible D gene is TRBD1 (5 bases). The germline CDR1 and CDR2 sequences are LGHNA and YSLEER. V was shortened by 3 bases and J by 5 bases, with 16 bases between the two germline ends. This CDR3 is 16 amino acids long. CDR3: CASSQEIVRGNEKLFF. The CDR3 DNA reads TGCGCCAGCAGCCAGGAAATTGTTAGGGGAAATGAAAAACTGTTTTTT.

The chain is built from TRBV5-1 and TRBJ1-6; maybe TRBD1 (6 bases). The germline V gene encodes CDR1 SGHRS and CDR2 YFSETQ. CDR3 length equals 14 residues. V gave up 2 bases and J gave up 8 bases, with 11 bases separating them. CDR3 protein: CASSLDYRDSPLHF. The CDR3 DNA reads TGCGCCAGCAGCTTAGATTACAGGGATTCACCCCTCCACTTT.

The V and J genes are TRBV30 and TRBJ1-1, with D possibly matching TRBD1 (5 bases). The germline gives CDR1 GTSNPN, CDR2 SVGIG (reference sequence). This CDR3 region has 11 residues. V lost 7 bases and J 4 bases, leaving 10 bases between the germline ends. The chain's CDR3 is CASQGVTEAFF. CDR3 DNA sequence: TGTGCCTCCCAAGGGGTCACTGAAGCTTTCTTT.

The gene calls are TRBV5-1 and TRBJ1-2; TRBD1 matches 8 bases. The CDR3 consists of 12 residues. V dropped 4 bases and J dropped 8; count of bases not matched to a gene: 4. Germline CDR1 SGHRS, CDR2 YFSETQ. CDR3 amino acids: CASSPGGGGYTF. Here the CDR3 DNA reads TGCGCCAGCAGCCCAGGGGGCGGAGGCTACACCTTC.

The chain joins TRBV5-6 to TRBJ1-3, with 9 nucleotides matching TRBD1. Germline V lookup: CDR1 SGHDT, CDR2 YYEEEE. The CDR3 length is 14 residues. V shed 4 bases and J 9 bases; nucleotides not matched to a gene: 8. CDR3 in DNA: TGTGCCAGCAGCGTCGGGACAGGGCTTGCCACCATATATTTT. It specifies CASSVGTGLATIYF.